Below are 28 T cell receptor beta chains sequenced from a single sample in a study of cytomegalovirus exposure and HLA in healthy donors. PCR involved 60 Vbeta and 13 Jbeta primers. Libraries were prepared by immunoSEQ multiplex PCR; TCRdb keeps only in-frame clonotypes and omits some of them. The sample has 140,000 to 150,000 clones; approximately 68% are singletons. Sample: PBMCs. Every receptor here comes from a middle-aged man in good health and CMV-seronegative.

The chain has TRBV11-2 and TRBJ2-7; D might be TRBD1 (6 bases). The germline V gene encodes CDR1 SGHAT and CDR2 FQNNGV. The CDR3 has 14 amino acids. V was trimmed by 7 bases and J by 3 bases, leaving 16 bases between them. CDR3 amino acids: CASKLSGDIYEQYF. The CDR3 DNA reads TGTGCCAGCAAACTATCAGGGGACATCTACGAGCAGTACTTC.

The chain links TRBV27 to TRBJ2-1; 8 nucleotides agree with TRBD2. The CDR3 extends over 17 amino acids. V lost 5 bases to trimming and J lost 0 bases; unmatched junction nucleotides: 9. Germline CDR1 is MNHEY and CDR2 is SMNVEV (reference sequence). The CDR3 is CASSPESGGHSYNEQFF. The CDR3 DNA reads as TGTGCCAGCAGTCCCGAAAGCGGGGGCCACTCCTACAATGAGCAGTTCTTC.

The gene calls are TRBV2 and TRBJ2-5, with TRBD1 matching over 8 bases. The CDR3 has 15 amino acids. With V trimmed by 4 bases and J by 5 bases, 9 bases remained unmatched. Germline V CDR1 and CDR2: SNHLY, FYNNEI. For the CDR3, the DNA is TGTGCCAGCAGTGCAGGGGGCTCGAGTGGGGAGACCCAGTACTTC. Translated, it gives CASSAGGSSGETQYF.

The CDR3, as DNA: TGTGCCAGCAGCTTCAGAAGCCAACAGGGCGTCTCTGGAAACACCATATATTTT. Translation: CASSFRSQQGVSGNTIYF. The gene calls are TRBV7-2 and TRBJ1-3; possibly TRBD1 for D (6 bases). V lost 3 bases, J lost 0 bases, and 18 bases lay in between. The CDR3 totals 18 residues. Germline V gene data show CDR1 as SGHTA and CDR2 as FQGNSA.

This clone was detected only a few times. The genes are TRBV5-1 and TRBJ2-1; TRBD2 aligns across 8 bases. The germline V gene encodes CDR1 SGHRS and CDR2 YFSETQ. The CDR3 is 16 amino acids. V shed 4 bases and J 7 bases; nucleotides not matched to a gene: 13. CDR3 in DNA: TGCGCCAGCAGCCGGGAGGTAGCGGGAAGAGGAAATGAGCAGTTCTTC. Its protein product is CASSREVAGRGNEQFF. Full variable domain (outside the CDR3, taken from reference TRBV5-1 and TRBJ2-1): KAGVTQTPRYLIKTRGQQVTLSCSPISGHRSVSWYQQTPGQGLQFLFEYFSETQRNKGNFPGRFSGRQFSNSRSEMNVSTLELGDSALYLCASSREVAGRGNEQFFGPGTRLTVL.

This sequence joins TRBV4-1 and TRBJ2-1, with D tentatively TRBD1 (6 bases). Trimming cost V 4 bases and J 4 bases, with 17 bases left between them. CDR1 MGHRA and CDR2 YSYEKL come from the germline V gene. The CDR3 extends over 16 amino acids. CDR3 loop: CASSPRGQGFYNEQFF. For the CDR3, the DNA is TGCGCCAGCAGCCCTAGGGGACAAGGGTTTTACAATGAGCAGTTCTTC.

The genes are TRBV14 and TRBJ2-5; perhaps TRBD1 as D (5 bases). The germline V and J ends were trimmed by 0 bases and 7 bases, with 21 bases remaining between them. This CDR3 is 17 amino acids long. CDR1 is SGHDN and CDR2 is FVKESK in the germline V gene. The DNA for the CDR3 is TGTGCCAGCAGCCAAGATAAAGGGCAGGGTACCGTGGGGACCCAGTACTTC. Amino acids: CASSQDKGQGTVGTQYF. Filled out from reference TRBV14 and TRBJ2-5, the complete variable domain reads EAGVTQFPSHSVIEKGQTVTLRCDPISGHDNLYWYRRVMGKEIKFLLHFVKESKQDESGMPNNRFLAERTGGTYSTLKVQPAELEDSGVYFCASSQDKGQGTVGTQYFGPGTRLLVL.

This clone was detected only a few times. This CDR3 is CASSDSFQDTQYF. CDR3 in DNA: TGTGCCAGCAGTGACAGTTTCCAAGATACGCAGTATTTT. The genes are TRBV28 and TRBJ2-3, with a possible D match to TRBD1 (5 bases). With 5 bases removed from V and 5 bases from J, the gap between germline ends came to 11 bases. This CDR3 spans 13 amino acids. Germline assignment: CDR1 MDHEN and CDR2 SYDVKM.

The chain joins TRBV4-1 to TRBJ1-2; D is uncertain. Germline-derived CDR1 and CDR2 are MGHRA and YSYEKL. This CDR3 is built from 14 residues. V shed 1 base and J shed 2 bases, with 8 bases lying between them. CDR3 in amino acids: CASSQVGRNYGYTF. CDR3 nucleotide sequence: TGCGCCAGCAGCCAAGTCGGCAGGAACTATGGCTACACCTTC.

The chain is built from TRBV6-6 and TRBJ2-1; D is perhaps TRBD2 (6 bases). The germline V and J ends were trimmed by 10 bases and 6 bases, with 16 bases remaining between them. This CDR3 comprises 13 residues. From germline, CDR1 is MNHNY and CDR2 SVGAGI (reference sequence). CDR3 sequence (DNA): TGTGCCACCGTTGCGGCGGGACGCAATGAGCAGTTCTTC. Translated: CATVAAGRNEQFF.

The chain employs TRBV4-1 and TRBJ1-4; D uncertain. CDR1 is MGHRA and CDR2 is YSYEKL in the germline V gene. The CDR3 sequence is 11 residues long. V lost 8 bases and J 7 bases, leaving 8 bases between the germline ends. The CDR3 spells CASYSGEKLFF. The CDR3 DNA sequence: TGCGCCAGCTACTCGGGTGAAAAACTGTTTTTT.

The table lists this clone with a few counts. V and J are TRBV4-2 and TRBJ2-3; 9 bases align to TRBD2. This CDR3 comprises 14 residues. With V trimmed by 7 bases and J by 3 bases, 5 bases remained unmatched. CDR1 and CDR2 from the germline V gene are LGHNA and YNFKEQ. The CDR3 loop is CASTGGRATDTQYF. CDR3 DNA: TGTGCCAGCACCGGCGGGAGGGCGACAGATACGCAGTATTTT.

The V gene is TRBV4-3, the J gene TRBJ2-3; tentatively, D is TRBD1 (5 bases). In germline, CDR1 is LGHNA, CDR2 YSLEER. Trimming took 6 bases from V and 2 from J, leaving 12 bases between them. This CDR3 region has 14 residues. The CDR3 spells CASSRTTYTDTQYF. In DNA, the CDR3 is TGCGCCAGCAGTCGGACAACCTACACAGATACGCAGTATTTT.

This clone was detected once. The rearrangement joins TRBV29-1 to TRBJ2-2; D possibly corresponds to TRBD1 (5 bases). Trimming removed 2 bases from V and 4 bases from J, with 11 bases in between. This CDR3 contains 14 residues. Germline V CDR1 and CDR2: SQVTM, ANQGSEA. The CDR3 is CSVERQGFTGELFF. CDR3 nucleotide sequence: TGCAGCGTTGAAAGGCAGGGATTCACCGGGGAGCTGTTTTTT.

The rearrangement uses TRBV7-9 and TRBJ2-6; a weak D match, TRBD1 (5 bases). There are 17 residues in the CDR3. V lost 7 bases and J lost 0, with 16 bases in between. Per the germline V gene, CDR1 is SEHNR and CDR2 is FQNEAQ (reference sequence). CDR3 nucleotides: TGTGCCAGCAACCAAACCGCAACAGGCTCTGGGGCCAACGTCCTGACTTTC. It yields the protein CASNQTATGSGANVLTF.

A few counts support this clone. V gene TRBV6-4 combines with J gene TRBJ1-2; TRBD1 might be the D (6 bases). Trimming took off 0 bases at V and 5 bases at J, with 13 bases between the two ends. Per the germline V gene, CDR1 is MRHNA and CDR2 is SNTAGT. The CDR3 is 15 residues long. In DNA, the CDR3 is TGTGCCAGCAGTGACTCTTTGGACAGTCTATATGGCTACACCTTC. Protein product: CASSDSLDSLYGYTF.

This clone has just a few counts. The chain links TRBV4-1 to TRBJ1-1; 10 bases map to TRBD1. This CDR3 is built from 15 residues. J gave up 4 bases and V 2 bases, and 4 bases lay outside the gene matches. The germline CDR1 and CDR2 sequences are MGHRA and YSYEKL. CDR3 residues: CASSQRTGGSTEAFF. CDR3 nucleotides: TGCGCCAGCAGCCAACGGACAGGGGGGAGCACTGAAGCTTTCTTT.

The chain combines TRBV29-1 with TRBJ2-7, with 7 bases lining up with TRBD2. In germline, CDR1 is SQVTM, CDR2 ANQGSEA. V was clipped by 5 bases and J by 6 bases; unmatched bases: 10. The length of the CDR3 is 13 residues. CDR3 sequence: CSVLKFREGEQYF. CDR3 in DNA: TGCAGCGTTCTAAAATTCAGGGAGGGCGAGCAGTACTTC.

This rearrangement joins TRBV18 to TRBJ1-2; D is ambiguous. CDR3 size: 12 residues. Germline loops: CDR1 KGHSH, CDR2 LQKENI. V was cut by 3 bases and J by 4 bases, with 6 bases left in between. The CDR3 nucleotides are TGTGCCAGCTCACCCGACATCTATGGCTACACCTTC. This sequence encodes CASSPDIYGYTF.

This clone has only a few counts. V gene TRBV7-3 combines with J gene TRBJ2-7, with a possible D match to TRBD2 (6 bases). V lost 3 bases to trimming and J lost 2 bases, with 11 bases between them. The CDR3 spans 14 residues. Germline values: CDR1 SGHTA, CDR2 FQGTGA. The chain's CDR3 is CASSLWGGAYEQYF. The CDR3 DNA follows: TGTGCCAGCAGCTTGTGGGGAGGTGCCTACGAGCAGTACTTC. Drawing the rest from reference TRBV7-3 and TRBJ2-7, the complete variable domain is GAGVSQTPSNKVTEKGKYVELRCDPISGHTALYWYRQSLGQGPEFLIYFQGTGAADDSGLPNDRFFAVRPEGSVSTLKIQRTERGDSAVYLCASSLWGGAYEQYFGPGTRLTVT.

The V and J genes are TRBV6-5 and TRBJ2-7, with 12 bases that match TRBD2. The CDR3 sequence is 15 residues long. Looked up from germline, CDR1 is MNHEY and CDR2 is SVGAGI. The J segment lost 3 bases and the V segment lost 6 bases, leaving 6 bases of the junction unmatched. The chain's CDR3 is CASSGLAGRVYEQYF. In DNA form, the CDR3 reads TGTGCCAGCAGCGGACTAGCGGGAAGGGTCTACGAGCAGTACTTC.

The chain combines TRBV19 with TRBJ2-3, with TRBD2 identical over 8 bases. The J segment lost 5 bases and the V segment lost 3 bases, leaving 10 bases of the junction unmatched. The CDR3 has 16 residues. Germline-derived CDR1 and CDR2 are LNHDA and SQIVND (reference sequence). The CDR3 spells CASSIWAGGALDTQYF. CDR3 coding DNA: TGTGCCAGTAGTATTTGGGCCGGGGGGGCTTTAGATACGCAGTATTTT.

This chain links TRBV7-9 with TRBJ2-7, with TRBD1 matching 10 bases. This CDR3 is 15 amino acids long. J gave up 6 bases and V 4 bases, and 9 bases lay outside the gene matches. CDR1 and CDR2 (germline): SEHNR, FQNEAQ (reference sequence). The CDR3 loop is CASSSRGQGSPEQYF. CDR3 DNA: TGTGCCAGCAGCTCCAGGGGACAGGGGTCCCCCGAGCAGTACTTC.

The CDR3 nucleotides read TGTGCCAGCAGCTTGACGGACAGGGCGGGAGAGCAGTACTTC. Amino acids: CASSLTDRAGEQYF. The chain recombines TRBV7-9 with TRBJ2-7; 8 nucleotides agree with TRBD1. CDR1 is SEHNR, CDR2 FQNEAQ, per germline (reference sequence). With 3 bases clipped from V and 7 bases from J, the junction kept 8 bases outside the gene matches. There are 14 residues in the CDR3.

In its sample, this clone was seen a few times. J is TRBJ2-7 and V is TRBV7-9; 7 bases match TRBD1. The CDR3 has 16 residues. The V and J ends lost 5 bases and 2 bases, in that order; junction bases with no gene match: 12. In germline, CDR1 is SEHNR, CDR2 FQNEAQ (reference sequence). CDR3 sequence (DNA): TGTGCCAGCAGCCCCAGAGATTTGACAGGGACCTACGAGCAGTACTTC. It translates to CASSPRDLTGTYEQYF.

V usage is TRBV9 and J usage is TRBJ2-1; D remains unclear. CDR1 is SGDLS, CDR2 YYNGEE, per germline. The germline V and J ends were trimmed by 5 bases and 0 bases, with 15 bases remaining between them. This CDR3 region has 16 residues. In DNA, the CDR3 is TGTGCCAGCAGACCACCTCCCGCACTCTCCTACAATGAGCAGTTCTTC. Its translation: CASRPPPALSYNEQFF. The whole variable domain, remainder taken from reference TRBV9 and TRBJ2-1, is DSGVTQTPKHLITATGQRVTLRCSPRSGDLSVYWYQQSLDQGLQFLIQYYNGEERAKGNILERFSAQQFPDLHSELNLSSLELGDSALYFCASRPPPALSYNEQFFGPGTRLTVL.

This clone has only one observation. Other DNA sequences in this specimen translate into the identical CDR3. The rearrangement links TRBV4-1 to TRBJ2-1, with 7 bases matching TRBD2. The CDR3 is 15 residues long. Trimming removed 1 base from V and 3 bases from J; junction bases left unmatched: 3. Looked up from germline, CDR1 is MGHRA and CDR2 is YSYEKL. The DNA of the CDR3 is TGCGCCAGCAGCCAAGTGGGCGGGGGCTACAATGAGCAGTTCTTC. It codes for CASSQVGGGYNEQFF.

There are a few counts of this clone. The J gene is TRBJ1-2, the V gene TRBV18, with TRBD1 matching over 11 bases. V shed 3 bases, J shed 5 bases, and the junction held 8 bases outside the gene matches. CDR3 length equals 16 residues. Per germline, CDR1 KGHSH and CDR2 LQKENI. The CDR3 DNA reads as TGTGCCAGCTCACCTACCGGGACAGGGGGTGTTTATGGCTACACCTTC. Translating it yields CASSPTGTGGVYGYTF.